Listed below are T cell receptor beta chains from one sample, sequenced in a study of OX40 agonist ivuxolimab in advanced cancers. Sequencing used immunoSEQ multiplex PCR; TCRdb keeps in-frame clones, though not all of them. The sample consists of approximately 20,000 clones, approximately 80% of them appearing once. The material was CD4+ or CD8+ T cells sorted from blood, obtained in a trial of the OX40 agonist ivuxolimab. Receptor source: an adult with an advanced solid tumor such as melanoma, head and neck, liver or kidney cancer. Both conserved end residues are part of each CDR3. Each record gives: D gene, clone size, J gene, V gene, CDR3 protein, CDR3 DNA. A D gene is named only where the DNA matches it firmly. A clone size is listed for some rows: how often the clone was seen (once, few, many), or a class if it is expanded.

d_call: -; clone_size: -; j_call: TRBJ1-5; v_call: TRBV6-1; cdr3_aa: CASSEGQPQHF; cdr3_nt: TGTGCCAGCAGTGAAGGCCAGCCCCAGCATTTT
d_call: -; clone_size: -; j_call: TRBJ2-7; v_call: TRBV6-5; cdr3_aa: CASSYTGGYEQYF; cdr3_nt: TGTGCCAGCAGTTACACCGGGGGCTACGAGCAGTACTTC
d_call: -; clone_size: few; j_call: TRBJ1-2; v_call: TRBV5-4; cdr3_aa: CASSLSGTRYGYTF; cdr3_nt: TGTGCCAGCAGCTTGTCCGGGACCCGCTATGGCTACACCTTC
d_call: -; clone_size: -; j_call: TRBJ2-7; v_call: TRBV14; cdr3_aa: CASSPVVGAYEQYF; cdr3_nt: TGTGCCAGCAGCCCCGTGGTTGGAGCCTACGAGCAGTACTTC
d_call: TRBD1; clone_size: few; j_call: TRBJ2-5; v_call: TRBV6-6; cdr3_aa: CASSYSDRAAETQYF; cdr3_nt: TGTGCCAGCAGTTACTCGGACAGGGCGGCAGAGACCCAGTACTTC
d_call: -; clone_size: -; j_call: TRBJ2-2; v_call: TRBV7-2; cdr3_aa: CASSSQGGSVTGELFF; cdr3_nt: TGTGCCAGCAGCTCTCAGGGGGGATCGGTCACCGGGGAGCTGTTTTTT
d_call: -; clone_size: -; j_call: TRBJ1-4; v_call: TRBV19; cdr3_aa: CASTRFGYATNEKLFF; cdr3_nt: TGTGCCAGTACAAGGTTCGGGTACGCAACTAATGAAAAACTGTTTTTT
d_call: -; clone_size: -; j_call: TRBJ1-1; v_call: TRBV19; cdr3_aa: CASTSSGAGNTEAFF; cdr3_nt: TGTGCCAGTACCTCTTCAGGGGCGGGGAACACTGAAGCTTTCTTT
d_call: -; clone_size: -; j_call: TRBJ2-5; v_call: TRBV7-2; cdr3_aa: CASSLEGVDQETQYF; cdr3_nt: TGTGCCAGCAGCTTAGAGGGGGTTGATCAAGAGACCCAGTACTTC
d_call: -; clone_size: -; j_call: TRBJ1-1; v_call: TRBV7-8; cdr3_aa: CASSLLVLYSESGTEAFF; cdr3_nt: TGTGCCAGCAGCTTACTAGTTTTGTACTCGGAGTCGGGCACTGAAGCTTTCTTT
d_call: TRBD1; clone_size: few; j_call: TRBJ1-2; v_call: TRBV27; cdr3_aa: CASSFDAGTGYTYGYTF; cdr3_nt: TGTGCCAGCAGTTTCGACGCCGGGACAGGGTATACCTATGGCTACACCTTC
d_call: -; clone_size: -; j_call: TRBJ1-2; v_call: TRBV4-3; cdr3_aa: CASSQDGYQGAYGYTF; cdr3_nt: TGCGCCAGCAGCCAAGACGGGTATCAGGGCGCCTATGGCTACACCTTC
d_call: -; clone_size: -; j_call: TRBJ2-2; v_call: TRBV2; cdr3_aa: CASENTRANTGELFF; cdr3_nt: TGTGCCAGCGAAAACACTAGGGCTAACACCGGGGAGCTGTTTTTT
d_call: TRBD2; clone_size: -; j_call: TRBJ2-7; v_call: TRBV10-2; cdr3_aa: CASSPSGGFSYEQYF; cdr3_nt: TGCGCCAGCAGTCCTAGCGGGGGGTTCTCCTACGAGCAGTACTTC
d_call: -; clone_size: -; j_call: TRBJ2-3; v_call: TRBV9; cdr3_aa: CASSVGQGGTDTQYF; cdr3_nt: TGTGCCAGCAGCGTAGGCCAGGGCGGTACAGATACGCAGTATTTT
d_call: TRBD2; clone_size: -; j_call: TRBJ2-1; v_call: TRBV6-6; cdr3_aa: CATKSGARAYNEQFF; cdr3_nt: TGTGCCACTAAAAGCGGGGCCAGGGCCTACAATGAGCAGTTCTTC